This T cell receptor beta chain was found in a study of blood T cells in healthy people across ages. For the study at large: T cells yielded about one barcoded beta molecule per two cells through template switching.

Study observations and caveats: The study could not conclusively compare naive and antigen-experienced cells, given its unsorted PBMCs.

The CDR3 runs to 16 residues. Germline V gives CDR1 MNHNY, CDR2 SVGAGI (reference sequence). Trimming cost V 2 bases and J 4 bases, with 12 bases left between them. Primers used in a second PCR of about 7 to 11 cycles were a sample-barcoded 5' primer and a J-beta primer mix. Each CDR3 protein is one row after TCRdb ran MiXCR on the 5' RACE reads. This sample carries approximately 900,000 distinct CDR3 sequences, around 29% of them seen once, and the ten largest clones take approximately 10%. Points on this clonotype: Its antigen is unidentified.

This same sample was also taken into another study, of T cells of mothers and their children. That source adds: Maternal samples each gave over 9 million TCR beta CDR3 reads, and child samples 2.5 million to 3.5 million each. Thymic selection molds TCR recombination products alike in related and unrelated pairs.

The origin of this receptor is a woman aged 40 to 55 in good health. Input material: blood. The rearrangement links TRBV6-6 to TRBJ2-6; tentative D call: TRBD1 (5 bases). CDR3 sequence (DNA): TGTGCCAGCAGTTACAAAGGGGCGGCAGGGGCCAACGTCCTGACTTTC. Translating gives CASSYKGAAGANVLTF.